Below are 29 T cell receptor beta chains sequenced from a single sample in a study of blood T cell repertoires in COVID-19. TCRdb keeps only in-frame clones here, not all; method: immunoSEQ multiplex PCR. The profile covers about 240,000 clones, with around 89% appearing a single time and around 4% taken by the ten largest. The material sequenced was PBMCs or T cells enriched from blood (not recorded which). The source of these receptors is a woman younger than 45 who had recovered from COVID-19.

The CDR3 loop reads CASSEYRGNTEAFF. In DNA, the CDR3 is TGTGCCAGCAGTGAGTACCGAGGGAACACTGAAGCTTTCTTT. V usage is TRBV6-1 and J usage is TRBJ1-1; no firm D call. The germline V gene encodes CDR1 MNHNS and CDR2 SASEGT. Trimming left V 3 bases short and J 1 base short, with 9 bases between. The CDR3 spans 14 residues.

J is TRBJ1-1 and V is TRBV5-4; D ambiguous. The CDR3 sequence is 14 residues long. From germline, CDR1 is SGHNT and CDR2 YYREEE (reference sequence). The V and J ends lost 4 bases and 4 bases respectively, with 14 bases between them. The CDR3 bases are TGTGCCAGCAGCACCTATCCGGGATCCACTGAAGCTTTCTTT. It yields the protein CASSTYPGSTEAFF.

The chain carries TRBV19 and TRBJ1-5; perhaps TRBD1 as D (6 bases). This CDR3 spans 16 amino acids. Per germline, CDR1 LNHDA and CDR2 SQIVND (reference sequence). Deletions cut 4 bases from V and 0 bases from J, with 13 bases between. The CDR3, as DNA: TGTGCCAGTAGTACCCGACAGGCCGATAGCAATCAGCCCCAGCATTTT. The encoded protein is CASSTRQADSNQPQHF.

This clone is a singleton in its sample. The J gene is TRBJ2-5, the V gene TRBV5-1; D perhaps matches TRBD1 (6 bases). Germline assignment: CDR1 SGHRS and CDR2 YFSETQ. The V end was cut by 0 bases, the J end by 3 bases, with 9 bases between. The CDR3 extends over 14 amino acids. CDR3 sequence reads: CASSLGNREETQYF. CDR3 sequence (DNA): TGCGCCAGCAGCTTGGGAAACAGGGAAGAGACCCAGTACTTC.

Comments on this clone: Germline is not matched at one junction end, which may reflect a read error. The chain combines TRBV7-7 with TRBJ2-2; D ambiguous. The CDR3 runs to 16 residues. Germline CDR1 SSHAT, CDR2 FNYEAQ (reference sequence). The CDR3 coding sequence is TGTGCTAGCAGCCCGGAGAGGCCTGAGGTTGGCGGGGAGCTGTTTTTT. Protein sequence: CASSPERPEVGGELFF.

This chain links TRBV19 with TRBJ2-3, with a possible D match to TRBD1 (5 bases). The CDR3 totals 14 residues. Trimming took 2 bases from V and 0 from J, leaving 6 bases between them. The germline CDR1 and CDR2 sequences are LNHDA and SQIVND (reference sequence). As DNA, the CDR3 is TGTGCCAGTAGTATATGGGGCAGCACAGATACGCAGTATTTT. Protein: CASSIWGSTDTQYF.

V and J are TRBV29-1 and TRBJ1-6, with 9 bases identical to TRBD1. V lost 6 bases, J lost 7 bases, and 4 bases stayed unmatched. Germline-derived CDR1 and CDR2 are SQVTM and ANQGSEA. The CDR3 has 13 amino acids. This CDR3 is CSVWTGENSPLHF. The CDR3 region has the DNA TGCAGCGTGTGGACAGGGGAGAATTCACCCCTCCACTTT.

This clone was seen only once. The chain carries TRBV28 and TRBJ1-2, with D perhaps TRBD1 (6 bases). Germline CDR1 and CDR2: MDHEN and SYDVKM. This CDR3 is 15 amino acids long. V lost 1 base and J lost 4, with 13 bases in between. The CDR3 is CASSLYPDSLYGYTF. As DNA, the CDR3 is TGTGCCAGCAGTTTATACCCGGACAGCCTCTATGGCTACACCTTC.

This clone was found a few times. The rearrangement uses TRBV28 and TRBJ1-2, with D unclear. The germline CDR1 and CDR2 sequences are MDHEN and SYDVKM. The CDR3 sequence is 14 residues long. V lost 3 bases and J 5 bases, leaving 13 bases between the germline ends. The CDR3 loop is CASSFGVSGYGYTF. The CDR3 coding sequence is TGTGCCAGCAGTTTTGGGGTCTCGGGATATGGCTACACCTTC.

CDR3 DNA sequence: TGTGCCAGCAGCGGACTTGCCCGGGACAGGGTAGAGACCCAGTACTTC. Amino acid sequence: CASSGLARDRVETQYF. This sequence joins TRBV9 and TRBJ2-5; 9 nucleotides agree with TRBD1. The V segment lost 3 bases and the J segment 4 bases; nucleotides outside the gene matches: 10. The germline gives CDR1 SGDLS, CDR2 YYNGEE. This CDR3 is 16 amino acids long.

The rearrangement uses TRBV7-8 and TRBJ2-7, with TRBD1 as a possible D gene (5 bases). Germline lookup yields CDR1 SGHVS and CDR2 FQNEAQ. CDR3 length: 15 amino acids. With 1 base removed from V and 2 bases from J, the gap between germline ends came to 12 bases. CDR3 nucleotide sequence: TGTGCCAGCAGCTTAGAGGGGTTCCCAACCTACGAGCAGTACTTC. Translating it yields CASSLEGFPTYEQYF.

The gene calls are TRBV6-5 and TRBJ1-2; D is perhaps TRBD1 (5 bases). Germline CDR1 and CDR2: MNHEY and SVGAGI. V was shortened by 4 bases and J by 10 bases, with 16 bases between the two germline ends. The CDR3 is made up of 13 amino acids. CDR3 in DNA: TGTGCCAGCAGTTCCCCGGGACTTGGCTTCTACACCTTC. This encodes CASSSPGLGFYTF.

The chain links TRBV30 to TRBJ2-1; the match to TRBD2 covers 8 bases. V lost 8 bases to trimming and J lost 6 bases; unmatched junction nucleotides: 15. The CDR3 loop spans 15 amino acids. Germline V CDR1 and CDR2: GTSNPN, SVGIG (reference sequence). The CDR3 protein is CAGVRLARVTNEQFF. CDR3 DNA: TGTGCCGGAGTGAGACTAGCGCGCGTGACCAATGAGCAGTTCTTC.

The V and J genes are TRBV2 and TRBJ2-1; TRBD2 is a possible D gene (5 bases). Trimming stripped 3 bases from V and 8 bases from J, with 11 bases between. CDR1 and CDR2 from the germline V gene are SNHLY and FYNNEI. CDR3 length: 13 residues. The CDR3 nucleotides are TGTGCCAGCAGTGACTCGGGGTTCGATGAGCAGTTCTTC. As protein: CASSDSGFDEQFF.

The chain uses TRBV28 and TRBJ1-3, with TRBD1 matching 12 bases. The V gene's germline CDR1 is MDHEN and CDR2 SYDVKM. CDR3 length: 15 amino acids. V shed 7 bases, J shed 7 bases, and the junction held 8 bases outside the gene matches. Here the CDR3 reads CASKVTGQGANTIYF. The CDR3 nucleotides read TGTGCCAGCAAGGTCACGGGACAGGGGGCCAACACCATATATTTT.

The chain carries TRBV7-2 and TRBJ2-2; TRBD2 might be the D (5 bases). The CDR3 has 14 amino acids. Trimming left V 1 base short and J 4 bases short, with 7 bases between. The germline gives CDR1 SGHTA, CDR2 FQGNSA. CDR3 sequence: CASSLGRITGELFF. The CDR3 nucleotides are TGTGCCAGCAGCTTAGGGAGGATCACCGGGGAGCTGTTTTTT.

The V gene is TRBV7-2, the J gene TRBJ2-3, with D possibly matching TRBD2 (6 bases). V was pared by 1 base and J by 4 bases, with 9 bases between. In germline, CDR1 is SGHTA, CDR2 FQGNSA. This CDR3 has 14 amino acids. DNA of the CDR3: TGTGCCAGCAGCTTAGATAGCGGATCAGATACGCAGTATTTT. This gives the protein CASSLDSGSDTQYF.

The rearrangement uses TRBV19 and TRBJ1-2; 8 bases map to TRBD1. J was trimmed by 4 bases and V by 4 bases; bases with no gene match: 5. In germline, CDR1 is LNHDA, CDR2 SQIVND (reference sequence). This CDR3 region has 14 residues. CDR3 sequence: CASSKSGQVYGYTF. The CDR3 nucleotides are TGTGCCAGTAGTAAATCGGGACAGGTCTATGGCTACACCTTC.

The rearrangement links TRBV29-1 to TRBJ2-7, with a weak D call TRBD1 (6 bases). Germline loops: CDR1 SQVTM, CDR2 ANQGSEA. The V end lost 7 bases, the J end lost 2 bases, and 15 bases lay between the germline ends. The CDR3 runs to 13 residues. The CDR3 here is CSAGTRVAYEQYF. In DNA form, the CDR3 reads TGCAGCGCCGGGACAAGGGTCGCCTACGAGCAGTACTTC.

V and J are TRBV28 and TRBJ1-4; D is uncertain. Trimming shortened V by 6 bases and J by 8 bases, and 16 bases separated the two germline ends. There are 14 residues in the CDR3. Germline CDR1 MDHEN, CDR2 SYDVKM. The CDR3 region has the DNA TGTGCCAGCAGCCAACCCCGTAGAGGGGAAAAACTGTTTTTT. It encodes CASSQPRRGEKLFF.

The V and J genes are TRBV5-1 and TRBJ1-2; 10 nucleotides match TRBD1. CDR1 SGHRS and CDR2 YFSETQ come from the germline V gene. This CDR3 spans 14 amino acids. V gave up 4 bases and J gave up 6 bases; unmatched junction bases: 6. CDR3 loop: CASSPGDRGHGYTF. CDR3 nucleotides: TGCGCCAGCAGCCCGGGGGACAGGGGACATGGCTACACCTTC.

This sequence joins TRBV18 and TRBJ1-3, with a possible D match to TRBD1 (5 bases). CDR1 and CDR2 from the germline V gene are KGHSH and LQKENI. The CDR3 is made up of 16 amino acids. V lost 4 bases and J 0 bases, leaving 13 bases between the germline ends. CDR3 nucleotide sequence: TGTGCCAGCTCACGAGCAGGGACTCACTCTGGAAACACCATATATTTT. It is translated as CASSRAGTHSGNTIYF.

The chain couples TRBV4-1 to TRBJ2-7; D might be TRBD2 (6 bases). Germline V gene lookup returns CDR1 MGHRA and CDR2 YSYEKL. The CDR3 is made up of 18 amino acids. Trimming left V 0 bases short and J 1 base short, with 19 bases between. CDR3 protein: CASSQDWGESLISYEQYF. CDR3 sequence (DNA): TGCGCCAGCAGCCAAGATTGGGGGGAGTCCCTAATATCCTACGAGCAGTACTTC.

The gene calls are TRBV9 and TRBJ2-2, with a tentative D call TRBD1 (7 bases). V shed 2 bases and J shed 0 bases, with 11 bases lying between them. Germline CDR1 SGDLS, CDR2 YYNGEE. The CDR3 is 16 amino acids. CDR3 coding DNA: TGTGCCAGCAGCGTTGCGGGACAGTCGAACACCGGGGAGCTGTTTTTT. This codes for CASSVAGQSNTGELFF.

This chain uses TRBV6-5 with TRBJ2-7; 7 bases line up with TRBD1. Looked up from germline, CDR1 is MNHEY and CDR2 is SVGAGI. CDR3 size: 16 residues. Germline trimming cut 4 bases from V and 4 bases from J; bases unmatched to any gene: 13. This CDR3 is CASSLSGQLPGYEQYF. The CDR3 DNA follows: TGTGCCAGCAGTTTATCGGGACAGCTCCCCGGATACGAGCAGTACTTC.

The V call is TRBV12-3 or TRBV12-4, the J call TRBJ1-5; D call uncertain. Trimming took off 3 bases at V and 9 bases at J, with 9 bases between the two ends. This CDR3 is 12 amino acids long. The CDR3 DNA is TGTGCCAGCAGTTTGGAGGGTAGGCCCCAGCATTTT. Protein sequence: CASSLEGRPQHF.

J is TRBJ2-3 and V is TRBV5-4, with D possibly being TRBD1 (7 bases). This CDR3 region has 16 residues. V shed 6 bases and J shed 2 bases, with 19 bases lying between them. Germline loops: CDR1 SGHNT, CDR2 YYREEE (reference sequence). CDR3 protein: CASNPRGRGNTDTQYF. CDR3 DNA sequence: TGTGCCAGCAACCCGAGGGGGCGGGGAAACACAGATACGCAGTATTTT.

The chain employs TRBV7-6 and TRBJ2-1, with TRBD2 identical over 9 bases. Germline-derived CDR1 and CDR2 are SGHVS and FNYEAQ. Trimming at V came to 1 base and at J to 7 bases, leaving 8 bases not matched to a gene. There are 16 residues in the CDR3. The CDR3 bases are TGTGCCAGCAGCTTAGGGTCTAGCGGGACGATAAATGAGCAGTTCTTC. It yields the protein CASSLGSSGTINEQFF.

In this sample, this clone turned up a few times. This sequence joins TRBV3-1 (or the pseudogene TRBV3-2) and TRBJ2-7; TRBD1 aligns across 8 bases. The CDR3 sequence is 14 residues long. Germline CDR1 and CDR2: LGHDT and YNNKEL (reference sequence). V lost 6 bases to trimming and J lost 6 bases; unmatched junction nucleotides: 10. CDR3 region: CASSRSPTGAEQYF. In nucleotides, the CDR3 is TGTGCCAGCAGTCGCTCCCCGACAGGGGCCGAGCAGTACTTC.